What follows are 9 T cell receptor beta chains derived from one specimen sequenced in a study of T cell responses to AZD1222 COVID-19 vaccine. This table comes from immunoSEQ multiplex PCR, and its TCRdb copy is limited to in-frame clones, with some not included. The data show approximately 72,000 clones, with 80% to 90% seen just once and roughly 30% held by the top ten. Sequencing was performed on peripheral blood, taken 28 days after the second AZD1222 dose. The receptor set was obtained from an adult who received the AZD1222 COVID-19 vaccine.

The rearrangement joins TRBV28 to TRBJ2-7; no clear D. Looked up from germline, CDR1 is MDHEN and CDR2 is SYDVKM. Trimming took off 2 bases at V and 3 bases at J, with 11 bases between the two ends. The CDR3 is 14 residues long. CDR3 amino acids: CASSLPANFYEQYF. The DNA of the CDR3 is TGTGCCAGCAGTTTACCCGCTAACTTCTACGAGCAGTACTTC.

V is TRBV21-1 and J is TRBJ1-1; TRBD1 is the table's D call, not checked against the DNA. TRBV21-1 is a pseudogene. CDR3 length equals 11 residues. In DNA, the CDR3 is TGTGCCAGCAGCTCACAGGGGGTGGCTTTCTTT. Its translation: CASSSQGVAFF.

This chain joins TRBV9 and TRBJ1-1; D is unclear. CDR3 length: 13 residues. CDR1 and CDR2 (germline): SGDLS, YYNGEE. V lost 4 bases and J 0 bases, leaving 7 bases between the germline ends. The CDR3 nucleotides are TGTGCCAGCAGCAACGGTTTGAACACTGAAGCTTTCTTT. This translates into CASSNGLNTEAFF. Full variable domain (outside the CDR3, taken from reference TRBV9 and TRBJ1-1): DSGVTQTPKHLITATGQRVTLRCSPRSGDLSVYWYQQSLDQGLQFLIQYYNGEERAKGNILERFSAQQFPDLHSELNLSSLELGDSALYFCASSNGLNTEAFFGQGTRLTVV.

The rearrangement joins TRBV5-1 to TRBJ2-2; D uncertain. The germline V gene encodes CDR1 SGHRS and CDR2 YFSETQ. With 1 base removed from V and 2 bases from J, the gap between germline ends came to 6 bases. The CDR3 spans 14 residues. CDR3 residues: CASSLNGNTGELFF. The CDR3 DNA sequence: TGCGCCAGCAGCTTGAACGGCAACACCGGGGAGCTGTTTTTT.

V is TRBV9 and J is TRBJ2-3; 8 nucleotides line up with TRBD1. The CDR3 sequence is 14 residues long. CDR1 is SGDLS and CDR2 is YYNGEE in the germline V gene. V was pared by 0 bases and J by 5 bases, with 2 bases of the junction left unmatched. Here the CDR3 reads CASSVVQGGDTQYF. Written as DNA, the CDR3 is TGTGCCAGCAGCGTAGTACAGGGGGGAGATACGCAGTATTTT.

This chain links TRBV10-3 with TRBJ2-1; possible D gene TRBD2, 5 bases. Trimming removed 0 bases from V and 4 bases from J, with 10 bases in between. The germline gives CDR1 ENHRY, CDR2 SYGVKD. This CDR3 comprises 15 residues. CDR3 in DNA: TGTGCCATCAGTGAGTCAAGCGGCTTGTACAATGAGCAGTTCTTC. Amino acid sequence: CAISESSGLYNEQFF.

The V gene is TRBV28, the J gene TRBJ1-2; tentative D call: TRBD1 (6 bases). CDR3 length equals 11 residues. Germline V gene data show CDR1 as MDHEN and CDR2 as SYDVKM. The V and J ends lost 4 bases and 12 bases respectively, with 12 bases between them. The chain's CDR3 is CASSSGAGDTF. CDR3 nucleotides: TGTGCCAGCAGTTCGGGGGCCGGTGACACCTTC.

The chain recombines TRBV19 with TRBJ2-1; 13 nucleotides agree with TRBD2. Germline trimming cut 6 bases from V and 8 bases from J; bases unmatched to any gene: 13. The CDR3 runs to 17 residues. CDR1 LNHDA and CDR2 SQIVND come from the germline V gene (reference sequence). CDR3 residues: CASRRSGGLAGYYEQFF. CDR3 nucleotides: TGTGCCAGTAGACGCTCGGGGGGACTAGCGGGGTACTATGAGCAGTTCTTC. Filled out from reference TRBV19 and TRBJ2-1, the complete variable domain reads DGGITQSPKYLFRKEGQNVTLSCEQNLNHDAMYWYRQDPGQGLRLIYYSQIVNDFQKGDIAEGYSVSREKKESFPLTVTSAQKNPTAFYLCASRRSGGLAGYYEQFFGPGTRLTVL.

The V and J genes are TRBV30 and TRBJ2-2; TRBD2 matches at 11 bases. CDR1 GTSNPN and CDR2 SVGIG come from the germline V gene (reference sequence). The CDR3 covers 18 residues. V lost 0 bases, J lost 5 bases, and 11 bases stayed unmatched. Here the CDR3 DNA reads TGTGCCTGGAGTGTATGGCGGCCGACTAGCGGGAAGACCGGGGAGCTGTTTTTT. Amino acid sequence: CAWSVWRPTSGKTGELFF.